Presented here are 8 T cell receptor beta chains from one specimen sequenced in a study of blood T cell repertoires in COVID-19. The method was immunoSEQ multiplex PCR; TCRdb's version includes in-frame clones alone and lacks a portion of them. The data hold 80,000 to 85,000 clones, with around 90% observed a single time. Material for sequencing was peripheral blood. The receptors were gathered from an elderly woman with acute or convalescent COVID-19.

The chain has TRBV7-2 and TRBJ2-3; TRBD2 matches 9 bases. The CDR3 is 14 residues long. From germline, CDR1 is SGHTA and CDR2 FQGNSA. The V gene end was trimmed by 4 bases and the J gene end by 6 bases; junction bases not matched to a gene: 5. The DNA for the CDR3 is TGTGCCAGCAGCTCCCTAGCGGGGCCGGATACGCAGTATTTT. As protein: CASSSLAGPDTQYF. Using reference TRBV7-2 and TRBJ2-3 for the parts outside the CDR3, the full variable domain is GAGVSQSPSNKVTEKGKDVELRCDPISGHTALYWYRQSLGQGLEFLIYFQGNSAPDKSGLPSDRFSAERTGGSVSTLTIQRTQQEDSAVYLCASSSLAGPDTQYFGPGTRLTVL.

CDR3 DNA: TGTGCCAGTAGGGAGTTCGGCGCCGACACTGAAGCTTTCTTT. Protein sequence: CASREFGADTEAFF. The chain is built from TRBV19 and TRBJ1-1; D uncertain. The CDR3 runs to 14 residues. Deletions cut 6 bases from V and 3 bases from J, with 14 bases between. Germline CDR1 is LNHDA and CDR2 is SQIVND (reference sequence).

The chain recombines TRBV6-2 or TRBV6-3 with TRBJ2-7; 7 bases are shared with TRBD1. Germline assignment: CDR1 MNHEY and CDR2 SVGEGT. The CDR3 sequence is 15 residues long. J lost 3 bases, V lost 1 base, and 6 bases had no gene match. Here the CDR3 reads CASSYFRGTVYEQYF. DNA for the CDR3: TGTGCCAGCAGTTACTTCAGGGGGACGGTCTACGAGCAGTACTTC.

The chain couples TRBV9 to TRBJ2-5; D unclear. V lost 1 base and J lost 4, with 14 bases in between. The germline V gene has CDR1 SGDLS and CDR2 YYNGEE. The CDR3 runs 15 residues. The CDR3 here is CASSVSELTIETQYF. CDR3 coding DNA: TGTGCCAGCAGCGTATCGGAGCTTACCATAGAGACCCAGTACTTC. Drawing the rest from reference TRBV9 and TRBJ2-5, the complete variable domain is DSGVTQTPKHLITATGQRVTLRCSPRSGDLSVYWYQQSLDQGLQFLIQYYNGEERAKGNILERFSAQQFPDLHSELNLSSLELGDSALYFCASSVSELTIETQYFGPGTRLLVL.

This clone has just one count. The V call is TRBV18, the J call TRBJ1-1; unclear D gene. CDR1 is KGHSH and CDR2 is LQKENI in the germline V gene. The CDR3 runs to 11 residues. Trimming stripped 10 bases from V and 2 bases from J, with 8 bases between. The CDR3: CANRDNTEAFF. For the CDR3, the DNA is TGTGCCAACAGAGATAACACTGAAGCTTTCTTT.

V gene TRBV25-1 combines with J gene TRBJ2-1; 11 nucleotides agree with TRBD1. The germline V gene has CDR1 MGHDK and CDR2 SYGVNS. The CDR3 totals 15 residues. V was clipped by 6 bases and J by 6 bases; unmatched bases: 7. The chain's CDR3 is CASRAGTGGSNEQFF. The CDR3 DNA is TGTGCCAGCAGGGCCGGGACAGGGGGTTCCAATGAGCAGTTCTTC.

The V call is TRBV5-1, the J call TRBJ1-3; 9 bases map to TRBD1. This CDR3 region has 18 residues. With V trimmed by 0 bases and J by 0 bases, 7 bases remained unmatched. The V gene's germline CDR1 is SGHRS and CDR2 YFSETQ. This CDR3 reads CASSLARTGVNSGNTIYF. The CDR3 DNA sequence: TGCGCCAGCAGCTTGGCCCGGACAGGGGTGAACTCTGGAAACACCATATATTTT.

J is TRBJ2-1 and V is TRBV6-2 or TRBV6-3; 11 nucleotides align to TRBD2. The CDR3 has 15 residues. J was trimmed by 3 bases and V by 3 bases; bases with no gene match: 1. Germline V gives CDR1 MNHEY, CDR2 SVGEGT. This CDR3 reads CASSYSGGDYNEQFF. The CDR3 DNA reads TGTGCCAGCAGTTATAGCGGGGGGGACTACAATGAGCAGTTCTTC.